The source of this T cell receptor (beta chain) is a study of T cell changes during pregnancy in multiple sclerosis. There are 18 residues in the CDR3. The trim removed 4 bases at V and 2 bases at J, leaving 7 bases unmatched. The germline V gene has CDR1 SQVTM and CDR2 ANQGSEA. Generated by immunoSEQ multiplex PCR, the TCRdb table keeps only in-frame clones and is missing some. This sample carries fewer than 75,000 clones, roughly 90% of them seen once, and the ten largest clones take about 5.8%. The material sequenced was CD8+ T cells from peripheral blood mononuclear cells, taken before pregnancy. The rearrangement joins TRBV29-1 to TRBJ2-6, with TRBD2 matching over 14 bases. The TCR sequence derives from a female donor with multiple sclerosis, enrolled in a pregnancy study. CDR3 residues: CSVGGTSGGYTGANVLTF. For the CDR3, the DNA is TGCAGCGTTGGGGGGACTAGCGGGGGATACACTGGGGCCAACGTCCTGACTTTC. Complete variable domain (other parts from reference TRBV29-1 and TRBJ2-6): SAVISQKPSRDICQRGTSLTIQCQVDSQVTMMFWYRQQPGQSLTLIATANQGSEATYESGFVIDKFPISRPNLTFSTLTVSNMSPEDSSIYLCSVGGTSGGYTGANVLTFGAGSRLTVL.